A selection of T cell receptor beta chains follows, all from one sample in a study of molecular identifiers for immune sequencing clone quantification. A single record per CDR3 protein comes from TCRdb applying MiXCR to the PCR reads. In the table there are roughly 300,000 distinct CDR3 sequences, 24% of which are singletons. Sequencing input: naive CD8+ T cells from blood, with Jurkat cell RNA spiked in. These receptors were collected from a human donor in good health. Some libraries in this study had Jurkat cell RNA spiked in. Each CDR3 is given with its conserved first and last residue. A D gene is named only where the DNA matches it firmly. Size is omitted from some rows. Given values are once, few, many or a class for expanded clones.

J gene | D gene | V gene | clone size | CDR3 DNA | CDR3 protein
TRBJ1-3 | NA | TRBV20-1 | many | TGCAGTGCTAGAGATACGACGGGGGACAACACCATATATTTT | CSARDTTGDNTIYF
TRBJ2-7 | NA | TRBV11-2 | many | TGTGCCAGCAACTTTTGGGGTTCTGGGGAGCAGTACTTC | CASNFWGSGEQYF
TRBJ1-1 | NA | TRBV7-9 | NA | TGTGCCAGCAACCCGGTATGGGGGATGAACACTGAAGCTTTCTTT | CASNPVWGMNTEAFF
TRBJ1-1 | NA | TRBV3-1 | few | TGTGCCAGCAGCCCCATTGGAAGGAATGAAGCTTTCTTT | CASSPIGRNEAFF
TRBJ2-3 | TRBD2 | TRBV3-1 | NA | TGTGCCAGCAGCCAAGGGGTGCGGGGGAGCACAGATACGCAGTATTTT | CASSQGVRGSTDTQYF
TRBJ2-7 | NA | TRBV6-2/TRBV6-3 | once | TGTGCCAGCAGTAGACACGGGGGAGAGAGGGACGAGCAGTACTTC | CASSRHGGERDEQYF
TRBJ2-1 | TRBD2 | TRBV6-5 | NA | TGTGCCAGCAGCGGACTAGCGGGGGCCCACAGGAATGAGCAGTTCTTC | CASSGLAGAHRNEQFF
TRBJ1-1 | NA | TRBV19 | many | TGTGCCAGTAGTATCGACGGAATGAACACTGAAGCTTTCTTT | CASSIDGMNTEAFF
TRBJ1-2 | NA | TRBV6-5 | many | TGTGCCAGCAGTCAACGAGCTGTCCCCGACTATGGCTACACCTTC | CASSQRAVPDYGYTF
TRBJ2-1 | NA | TRBV5-6 | many | TGTGCCAGCAGCTTGGCCGAAAATCCTTGGCCGGGGAATGAGCAGTTCTTC | CASSLAENPWPGNEQFF
TRBJ1-2 | NA | TRBV14 | NA | TGTGCCAGCAGCCAAGATGGTTATGGCTACACCTTC | CASSQDGYGYTF
TRBJ2-1 | TRBD2 | TRBV29-1 | few | TGCAGCGTTGCCGGGACTAGCGGGAGCTTAAAGGGGAATGGGCAGTTCTTC | CSVAGTSGSLKGNGQFF
TRBJ1-1 | NA | TRBV30 | few | TGTGCCTGGAGTGCCGACCGGGGGGAAGCTTTCTTT | CAWSADRGEAFF